These T cell receptor beta chains were read from a single sample in a study of OX40 agonist ivuxolimab in advanced cancers. TCRdb's copy holds only in-frame clones and misses some; the assay was immunoSEQ multiplex PCR. The sample has just over 95,000 clones, about 85% seen once. This specimen was CD4+ or CD8+ T cells sorted from blood, taken in a trial of the OX40 agonist ivuxolimab. These receptor sequences come from an adult with an advanced solid tumor such as melanoma, head and neck, liver or kidney cancer. CDR3s include the opening cysteine and the closing phenylalanine or tryptophan. The D gene is left open where the match is weak. Only part of the rows carry a size: once, few, many, or a class if the clone is expanded.

14,TRBJ2-2,TRBV6-5,.,TRBD1,CASSRDRVTGELFF,TGTGCCAGCAGCCGGGACAGGGTCACCGGGGAGCTGTTTTTT
15,TRBJ2-7,TRBV15,.,.,CATSRDRSGPYEQYF,TGTGCCACCAGCAGAGACAGGTCAGGGCCTTACGAGCAGTACTTC
17,TRBJ2-7,TRBV6-1,many,.,CASSEGFSSTTHYEQYF,TGTGCCAGCAGTGAAGGTTTCTCTTCAACTACCCACTACGAGCAGTACTTC
12,TRBJ2-1,TRBV5-1,few,.,CASRPGNNEQFF,TGCGCCAGCAGGCCGGGAAACAATGAGCAGTTCTTC
13,TRBJ1-2,TRBV6-6,few,.,CASGADGRRGYTF,TGTGCCAGCGGGGCTGATGGACGTCGCGGCTACACCTTC
17,TRBJ2-1,TRBV9,once,TRBD2,CASSVTPPGSGRDEQFF,TGTGCCAGCAGCGTAACCCCCCCTGGTAGCGGGAGAGATGAGCAGTTCTTC
15,TRBJ1-3,TRBV7-2,once,.,CASSRLEGPGNTIYF,TGTGCCAGCAGCCGTCTTGAGGGACCTGGAAACACCATATATTTT
15,TRBJ2-4,TRBV28,.,.,CASNSPVGAQNIQYF,TGTGCCAGCAACTCCCCGGTGGGGGCACAAAACATTCAGTACTTC
15,TRBJ2-5,TRBV19,once,TRBD2,CASSIEGLAGGTQYF,TGTGCCAGTAGTATAGAAGGACTAGCGGGAGGGACCCAGTACTTC
13,TRBJ1-1,TRBV2,few,.,CASRRDLNTEAFF,TGTGCCAGCAGGAGGGACTTAAACACTGAAGCTTTCTTT
11,TRBJ2-1,TRBV28,.,.,CASSHTSEQFF,TGTGCCAGCAGTCACACGTCTGAGCAGTTCTTC
16,TRBJ2-3,TRBV5-8,.,.,CASSLAVAESTDTQYF,TGTGCCAGCAGCTTGGCCGTGGCGGAAAGCACAGATACGCAGTATTTT
12,TRBJ2-3,TRBV30,.,.,CAWSRSMDTQYF,TGTGCCTGGAGTAGGTCTATGGATACGCAGTATTTT
15,TRBJ2-7,TRBV29-1,once,.,CSVVFVGGNSYEQYF,TGCAGCGTTGTATTTGTGGGGGGAAACTCCTACGAGCAGTACTTC
15,TRBJ2-3,TRBV27,.,.,CASSPPARIPDTQYF,TGTGCCAGCAGTCCCCCGGCTAGGATCCCAGATACGCAGTATTTT
12,TRBJ2-7,TRBV6-1,.,.,CASSELWYEQYF,TGTGCCAGCAGTGAACTATGGTACGAGCAGTACTTC
14,TRBJ2-5,TRBV27,.,.,CASSLGMFIETQYF,TGTGCCAGCAGTTTAGGGATGTTTATAGAGACCCAGTACTTC
16,TRBJ2-1,TRBV28,once,TRBD2,CASSSQGLAGEDEQFF,TGTGCCAGCAGTTCACAAGGACTAGCGGGAGAGGATGAGCAGTTCTTC
15,TRBJ2-7,TRBV6-6,once,.,CASSYSSRGRSEQYF,TGTGCCAGCAGTTACTCCAGCCGGGGTCGGAGCGAGCAGTACTTC
14,TRBJ2-2,TRBV2,few,.,CASSEHPYTGELFF,TGTGCCAGCAGTGAACACCCATACACCGGGGAGCTGTTTTTT
13,TRBJ2-5,TRBV7-3,once,.,CASSVSPQETQYF,TGTGCCAGCAGCGTTAGCCCCCAAGAGACCCAGTACTTC
16,TRBJ1-3,TRBV5-1,.,.,CASSLYGQLSGNTIYF,TGCGCCAGCAGCTTATACGGACAGCTCTCTGGAAACACCATATATTTT
12,TRBJ1-2,TRBV5-4,.,.,CASSTGNYGYTF,TGTGCCAGCAGCACCGGGAATTATGGCTACACCTTC
11,TRBJ2-2,TRBV11-2,.,.,CASSLSGELFF,TGTGCCAGCAGCTTATCCGGGGAGCTGTTTTTT
13,TRBJ1-5,TRBV5-6,.,.,CASSQGGAQPQHF,TGTGCCAGCAGCCAGGGAGGGGCTCAGCCCCAGCATTTT
14,TRBJ1-5,TRBV7-6,.,.,CASSLEAEDQPQHF,TGTGCCAGCAGCTTAGAGGCGGAGGATCAGCCCCAGCATTTT
16,TRBJ2-3,TRBV19,.,.,CASSSLTQARTDTQYF,TGTGCCAGTAGTAGTCTAACACAGGCCCGCACAGATACGCAGTATTTT
13,TRBJ2-1,TRBV30,.,.,CAWKEGGYNEQFF,TGTGCCTGGAAGGAGGGCGGCTACAATGAGCAGTTCTTC
16,TRBJ2-1,TRBV7-2,.,.,CASSLAGRLSYNEQFF,TGTGCCAGCAGCTTAGCTGGGAGACTGTCCTACAATGAGCAGTTCTTC
15,TRBJ2-5,TRBV15,.,.,CATSRVPGVWETQYF,TGTGCCACCAGCAGAGTTCCCGGGGTTTGGGAGACCCAGTACTTC
14,TRBJ2-2,TRBV2,.,.,CASSGRRNTGELFF,TGTGCCAGTTCGGGACGGAGGAACACCGGGGAGCTGTTTTTT
14,TRBJ2-1,TRBV6-5,.,.,CASSYSGRYNEQFF,TGTGCCAGCAGTTACTCGGGCAGATACAATGAGCAGTTCTTC
15,TRBJ2-5,TRBV7-7,.,.,CASSAGTRGQETQYF,TGTGCTAGCAGTGCCGGGACTCGGGGACAAGAGACCCAGTACTTC
15,TRBJ2-1,TRBV28,.,TRBD2,CASSLGGSSYNEQFF,TGTGCCAGCAGTTTGGGCGGGAGTTCCTACAATGAGCAGTTCTTC